This TCR beta chain is drawn from a study of cytomegalovirus exposure and HLA in healthy donors. PCR was performed using 60 Vbeta and 13 Jbeta primers. This table comes from immunoSEQ multiplex PCR, and its TCRdb copy is limited to in-frame clones, with some not included. Among over 130,000 clones listed, just under 65% were seen once. V trimming: 0 bases; J trimming: 7 bases; junction bases outside the gene matches: 10. CDR1 is SGHNT and CDR2 is YYREEE in the germline V gene (reference sequence). The CDR3 loop spans 16 amino acids. Sequencing was carried out using PBMCs. The sequence derives from a woman in her sixties or seventies in good health and CMV-seropositive. The chain combines TRBV5-4 with TRBJ2-1, with 7 bases matching TRBD2. CDR3 residues: CASSLELAAPANEQFF. CDR3 coding DNA: TGTGCCAGCAGCTTGGAGCTAGCGGCCCCCGCGAATGAGCAGTTCTTC.